Following are 31 T cell receptor beta chains from one sample sequenced in a study of CD8 T cells in Susac syndrome. Random hexamers were used to reverse transcribe an amount of about 0.5 to 1 ug RNA. Each CDR3 protein gets one entry after TCRdb re-called the immunoSEQ multiplex PCR reads with MiXCR. Of fewer than 70,000 distinct CDR3 sequences in the sample, 95% are singletons; the top ten hold 0.2% to 0.25%. Material for sequencing was CD8+ T cells from PBMCs. Receptor source: a human donor in good health.

The V and J genes are TRBV15 and TRBJ2-3, with 7 bases identical to TRBD1. There are 14 residues in the CDR3. V lost 3 bases to trimming and J lost 5 bases; unmatched junction nucleotides: 5. Germline CDR1 LNHNV, CDR2 YYDKDF (reference sequence). CDR3 nucleotides: TGTGCCACCAGCAGTAGGACAGGAGGAGATACGCAGTATTTT. Amino acid sequence: CATSSRTGGDTQYF.

This chain connects TRBV29-1 to TRBJ2-1; TRBD2 agrees at 8 bases. Germline V gene lookup returns CDR1 SQVTM and CDR2 ANQGSEA. Trimming cost V 2 bases and J 4 bases; bases outside gene matches: 4. The length of the CDR3 is 14 residues. The CDR3 is CSVESGGLYNEQFF. Here the CDR3 DNA reads TGCAGCGTTGAAAGCGGGGGCCTGTACAATGAGCAGTTCTTC.

J is TRBJ1-1 and V is TRBV28; no clear D. Deletions cut 2 bases from V and 0 bases from J, with 7 bases between. The CDR3 loop spans 14 amino acids. The V gene's germline CDR1 is MDHEN and CDR2 SYDVKM. CDR3 protein: CASSLQIMNTEAFF. In DNA, the CDR3 is TGTGCCAGCAGTTTACAAATTATGAACACTGAAGCTTTCTTT. The complete variable domain, with remaining parts taken from reference TRBV28 and TRBJ1-1, reads DVKVTQSSRYLVKRTGEKVFLECVQDMDHENMFWYRQDPGLGLRLIYFSYDVKMKEKGDIPEGYSVSREKKERFSLILESASTNQTSMYLCASSLQIMNTEAFFGQGTRLTVV.

There are a few counts of this clonotype. This chain joins TRBV27 and TRBJ2-7; tentative D call: TRBD1 (6 bases). V was pared by 1 base and J by 0 bases, with 7 bases between. Germline V gene data show CDR1 as MNHEY and CDR2 as SMNVEV (reference sequence). The CDR3 has 14 residues. CDR3 sequence (DNA): TGTGCCAGCAGTTTATTGGACAGCTCCTACGAGCAGTACTTC. It translates to CASSLLDSSYEQYF.

The J gene is TRBJ2-2, the V gene TRBV27; D gene unclear. In germline, CDR1 is MNHEY, CDR2 SMNVEV (reference sequence). The germline V and J ends were trimmed by 3 bases and 5 bases, with 7 bases remaining between them. The CDR3 runs to 13 residues. The CDR3 loop reads CASSFGETGELFF. In DNA form, the CDR3 reads TGTGCCAGCAGTTTCGGTGAAACCGGGGAGCTGTTTTTT.

V usage is TRBV10-3 and J usage is TRBJ2-3; either TRBD1 or TRBD2 may fit D (5 bases each). V lost 4 bases, J lost 3 bases, and 8 bases lay in between. Looked up from germline, CDR1 is ENHRY and CDR2 is SYGVKD. This CDR3 is built from 13 residues. The CDR3 nucleotides are TGTGCCATCAGTGGGGGGATAACAGATACGCAGTATTTT. Amino acids: CAISGGITDTQYF.

The chain couples TRBV7-9 to TRBJ2-5, with D possibly being TRBD1 or TRBD2 (5 bases each). The CDR3 sequence is 14 residues long. Germline V gene data show CDR1 as SEHNR and CDR2 as FQNEAQ (reference sequence). V lost 7 bases and J lost 6, with 18 bases in between. CDR3 protein: CASTHPRDGKTQYF. The CDR3 DNA follows: TGTGCCAGCACCCACCCCCGGGACGGCAAGACCCAGTACTTC.

V usage is TRBV7-6 and J usage is TRBJ1-1; unclear D gene. CDR3 size: 14 residues. The V end was cut by 1 base, the J end by 3 bases, with 9 bases between. From germline, CDR1 is SGHVS and CDR2 FNYEAQ. The CDR3 spells CASSLGGRDTEAFF. The DNA for the CDR3 is TGTGCCAGCAGCTTAGGAGGAAGGGACACTGAAGCTTTCTTT.

The chain recombines TRBV14 with TRBJ1-1, with TRBD1 as a possible D gene (6 bases). Germline assignment: CDR1 SGHDN and CDR2 FVKESK. This CDR3 has 14 residues. The V end lost 4 bases, the J end lost 7 bases, and 16 bases lay between the germline ends. CDR3 sequence (DNA): TGTGCCAGCAGCCCCCAGGGGTTGACCGATGAAGCTTTCTTT. Amino acids: CASSPQGLTDEAFF.

The chain recombines TRBV2 with TRBJ1-1; possible D gene TRBD1, 5 bases. This CDR3 is 13 amino acids long. Germline CDR1 SNHLY, CDR2 FYNNEI. The ends were cut back, 10 bases at V and 1 base at J, with 13 bases in the middle. CDR3 sequence: CATARGPNTEAFF. The CDR3 DNA is TGTGCCACCGCCCGGGGCCCGAACACTGAAGCTTTCTTT.

This chain connects TRBV5-4 to TRBJ1-2; 9 bases match TRBD1. The germline V gene encodes CDR1 SGHNT and CDR2 YYREEE (reference sequence). V shed 3 bases and J 2 bases; nucleotides not matched to a gene: 5. The CDR3 consists of 15 residues. CDR3 nucleotide sequence: TGTGCCAGCAGCTCGGACAGGGGTTACAACTATGGCTACACCTTC. Encoded protein: CASSSDRGYNYGYTF.

The V gene is TRBV13, the J gene TRBJ2-3, with 7 bases fitting TRBD2. This CDR3 region has 17 residues. Germline CDR1 is PRHDT and CDR2 is FYEKMQ (reference sequence). The J segment lost 2 bases and the V segment lost 2 bases, leaving 10 bases of the junction unmatched. CDR3: CASSLKSAGVVTDTQYF. Written as DNA, the CDR3 is TGTGCCAGCAGCTTAAAGTCCGCGGGGGTCGTCACAGATACGCAGTATTTT.

The chain joins TRBV2 to TRBJ2-3; D possibly corresponds to TRBD1 (5 bases). Germline V gene lookup returns CDR1 SNHLY and CDR2 FYNNEI. The germline V and J ends were trimmed by 6 bases and 0 bases, with 13 bases remaining between them. The CDR3 length is 15 residues. The CDR3 loop is CASRWTPRSTDTQYF. The CDR3 DNA is TGTGCCAGCAGATGGACACCCCGTAGCACAGATACGCAGTATTTT.

Written as DNA, the CDR3 is TGTGCCAGCAGCCTGTGGGCGAGGACGAGCTCTGGAAACACCATATATTTT. Its translation: CASSLWARTSSGNTIYF. The chain carries TRBV3-1 and TRBJ1-3; D is unclear. This CDR3 spans 17 amino acids. Trimming took 4 bases from V and 0 from J, leaving 16 bases between them. Germline V CDR1 and CDR2: LGHDT, YNNKEL (reference sequence).

V usage is TRBV13 and J usage is TRBJ1-1; TRBD1 might be the D (6 bases). Trimming removed 1 base from V and 2 bases from J, with 11 bases in between. Germline V gene lookup returns CDR1 PRHDT and CDR2 FYEKMQ (reference sequence). There are 15 residues in the CDR3. CDR3 residues: CASSLVDRANTEAFF. The CDR3, as DNA: TGTGCCAGCAGCTTAGTGGACAGAGCCAACACTGAAGCTTTCTTT. Combining the CDR3 with reference TRBV13 and TRBJ1-1 gives the whole variable domain AAGVIQSPRHLIKEKRETATLKCYPIPRHDTVYWYQQGPGQDPQFLISFYEKMQSDKGSIPDRFSAQQFSDYHSELNMSSLELGDSALYFCASSLVDRANTEAFFGQGTRLTVV.

The J gene is TRBJ2-7, the V gene TRBV12-3 or TRBV12-4, with 7 bases fitting TRBD1. V was pared by 4 bases and J by 5 bases, with 2 bases of the junction left unmatched. This CDR3 contains 12 residues. The CDR3: CASSWDSHEQYF. The CDR3 region has the DNA TGTGCCAGCAGTTGGGACAGCCACGAGCAGTACTTC.

The CDR3 bases are TGTGCCAGCAGCATCTTCAGGGGGGGGGCCCAAGAGACCCAGTACTTC. Encoded protein: CASSIFRGGAQETQYF. The J gene is TRBJ2-5, the V gene TRBV11-1, with D perhaps assigned TRBD1 or TRBD2 (7 bases each). Germline lookup yields CDR1 SGHAT and CDR2 FQDESV (reference sequence). This CDR3 has 16 amino acids. The V gene lost 5 bases and the J gene lost 1 base, with 17 bases spanning the gap.

The chain has TRBV28 and TRBJ2-1; unclear D gene. Germline V lookup: CDR1 MDHEN, CDR2 SYDVKM. V was trimmed by 8 bases and J by 0 bases, leaving 14 bases between them. The CDR3 has 15 amino acids. CDR3 nucleotide sequence: TGTGCCAGCGTGGACCCGGGCTTCTCCTACAATGAGCAGTTCTTC. This sequence encodes CASVDPGFSYNEQFF. Together with reference TRBV28 and TRBJ2-1, the CDR3 gives the full variable domain: DVKVTQSSRYLVKRTGEKVFLECVQDMDHENMFWYRQDPGLGLRLIYFSYDVKMKEKGDIPEGYSVSREKKERFSLILESASTNQTSMYLCASVDPGFSYNEQFFGPGTRLTVL.

The chain couples TRBV11-2 to TRBJ2-5, with TRBD2 matching 7 bases. Germline-derived CDR1 and CDR2 are SGHAT and FQNNGV. J lost 2 bases, V lost 1 base, and 13 bases had no gene match. The CDR3 extends over 18 amino acids. The CDR3 DNA is TGTGCCAGCAGCTTAGGCGAATTTGCGGGGGTTATTCAAGAGACCCAGTACTTC. Protein sequence: CASSLGEFAGVIQETQYF.

This rearrangement joins TRBV30 to TRBJ1-1, with a tentative D call TRBD1 (5 bases). Between the trimmed V and J ends, which lost 1 base and 1 base, there was a span of 13 bases. The CDR3 sequence is 15 residues long. Germline-derived CDR1 and CDR2 are GTSNPN and SVGIG (reference sequence). The CDR3 is CAWSEGFLGNTEAFF. CDR3 coding DNA: TGTGCCTGGAGTGAGGGGTTTCTGGGGAACACTGAAGCTTTCTTT. The full variable domain, completed using reference TRBV30 and TRBJ1-1, is SQTIHQWPATLVQPVGSPLSLECTVEGTSNPNLYWYRQAAGRGLQLLFYSVGIGQISSEVPQNLSASRPQDRQFILSSKKLLLSDSGFYLCAWSEGFLGNTEAFFGQGTRLTVV.

The chain uses TRBV27 and TRBJ2-7; D remains unclear. Germline lookup yields CDR1 MNHEY and CDR2 SMNVEV (reference sequence). V lost 7 bases and J lost 11, with 30 bases in between. The CDR3 totals 16 residues. The CDR3 region has the DNA TGTGCCAGCACCCCCCGCCGGACCCGGAATATTACGAAGGAGTACGTC. Translation: CASTPRRTRNITKEYV.

This rearrangement joins TRBV5-4 to TRBJ2-1; D possibly corresponds to TRBD2 (5 bases). This CDR3 contains 14 residues. Germline loops: CDR1 SGHNT, CDR2 YYREEE (reference sequence). The V end lost 4 bases, the J end lost 3 bases, and 11 bases lay between the germline ends. CDR3 sequence: CASSPEGVYNEQFF. CDR3 coding DNA: TGTGCCAGCAGCCCCGAGGGAGTCTACAATGAGCAGTTCTTC.

This chain joins TRBV28 and TRBJ2-7; TRBD1 matches 8 bases. The trim removed 6 bases at V and 5 bases at J, leaving 9 bases unmatched. The CDR3 runs to 14 residues. CDR1 and CDR2 (germline): MDHEN, SYDVKM. CDR3 protein: CASSQQGEEHEQYV. The DNA of the CDR3 is TGTGCCAGCAGCCAACAGGGGGAGGAACACGAGCAGTACGTC.

The rearrangement links TRBV19 to TRBJ2-7; D is undetermined. Germline-derived CDR1 and CDR2 are LNHDA and SQIVND (reference sequence). CDR3 length: 14 amino acids. V was clipped by 3 bases and J by 6 bases, with 15 bases between them. CDR3 in DNA: TGTGCCAGTAGTATCTCCGGACCGGTGGGCGAGCAGTACTTC. This codes for CASSISGPVGEQYF.

This sequence joins TRBV20-1 and TRBJ2-7; 9 bases match TRBD2. Trimming at V came to 3 bases and at J to 4 bases, leaving 7 bases not matched to a gene. Per the germline V gene, CDR1 is DFQATT and CDR2 is SNEGSKA (reference sequence). CDR3 size: 14 residues. The CDR3 coding sequence is TGCAGTGCTAGTAGCGGTAGCGGGGGATACGAGCAGTACTTC. Protein product: CSASSGSGGYEQYF.

The chain has TRBV18 and TRBJ2-7, with TRBD1 matching 7 bases. Per germline, CDR1 KGHSH and CDR2 LQKENI. This CDR3 region has 16 residues. Unmatched junction bases numbered 8, after V lost 3 bases and J lost 0 bases. CDR3 nucleotide sequence: TGTGCCAGCTCACCGCAATCAGGGGGTACCTCCTACGAGCAGTACGTC. It specifies CASSPQSGGTSYEQYV.

The chain is built from TRBV13 and TRBJ1-1; no firm D call. The CDR3 consists of 11 residues. Trimming stripped 6 bases from V and 6 bases from J, with 8 bases between. In germline, CDR1 is PRHDT, CDR2 FYEKMQ (reference sequence). The CDR3 region is CASSQVAEAFF. In nucleotides, the CDR3 is TGTGCCAGCAGTCAAGTGGCTGAAGCTTTCTTT.

This chain connects TRBV27 to TRBJ2-1; a weak D match, TRBD1 (6 bases). This CDR3 is 13 amino acids long. The V gene lost 4 bases and the J gene lost 7 bases, with 11 bases spanning the gap. CDR1 is MNHEY and CDR2 is SMNVEV in the germline V gene (reference sequence). In DNA form, the CDR3 reads TGTGCCAGCAGTTGGGACAAAGGTAATGAGCAGTTCTTC. It encodes CASSWDKGNEQFF.

Only one count was recorded for this clonotype. The genes are TRBV20-1 and TRBJ2-6; perhaps TRBD1 as D (6 bases). V was cut by 3 bases and J by 1 base, with 10 bases left in between. This CDR3 has 15 amino acids. Germline CDR1 and CDR2: DFQATT and SNEGSKA (reference sequence). CDR3 in DNA: TGCAGTGCTAGTGACAGGCCGTCTGGGGCCAACGTCCTGACTTTC. It translates to CSASDRPSGANVLTF.

The CDR3: CASIPRMGQETQYF. The CDR3 coding sequence is TGTGCCAGCATCCCTCGGATGGGCCAAGAGACCCAGTACTTC. This chain joins TRBV12-3 or TRBV12-4 and TRBJ2-5; D gene ambiguous. Trimming left V 7 bases short and J 1 base short, with 13 bases between. The CDR3 runs 14 residues.

The chain has TRBV19 and TRBJ1-1; D possibly corresponds to TRBD1 (5 bases). Germline V gives CDR1 LNHDA, CDR2 SQIVND (reference sequence). This CDR3 contains 14 residues. V was cut by 3 bases and J by 1 base, with 9 bases left in between. The CDR3 reads CASSISGRNTEAFF. The CDR3 bases are TGTGCCAGTAGTATTTCAGGGCGGAACACTGAAGCTTTCTTT.